This T cell receptor (beta chain) was captured in a study of spatial heterogeneity in lung cancer (dated by TCRdb to between 2019 and 2020). With regard to the full study: More beta-chain than alpha-chain transcripts were consistently detected, likely reflecting higher beta-chain transcript abundance. In the raw uncorrected reads, each unique combination of TCR and UMI appeared on average more than ten times. In non-small cell lung cancer, the study quantitatively compared TCR alpha and beta repertoires across several tumor regions, matched nontumor lung, and blood. Nonsynonymous mutation counts, determined by whole-exome sequencing of tumor tissue, were related to features of the TCR repertoire. Both alpha and beta chains were TCR-sequenced in a few hundred tumor regions, approximately 64 matched nontumor lung samples and 45 to 60 PBMC samples obtained at surgery. The investigation overall reported the following: Confirming at a functional level the hypothesis that regional TCRs recognize regional mutations was considered to require additional single-cell paired TCR alpha and beta sequencing.

This clonotype was observed a few times. It has no known antigen specificity. The record has no base qualities; no much larger clone is one base away. Preparation of the library involved 5' RACE. The sample was run on a NextSeq 500. The TCR library protocol attached a unique molecular identifier to each TCR cDNA molecule to allow correction of PCR and sequencing errors. The paper's data handling went like this. TCR identification, UMI-based error correction and CDR3 extraction were all carried out with Decombinator tools. TCRs above a frequency of 2 per 1,000, corresponding to the top 1% of the tumor frequency distribution, were defined as expanded. Rényi diversity was computed with the R vegan package after subsampling each repertoire 100 times to 5,000 TCRs. CDR3 similarity networks were constructed using string-kernel similarity of amino acid triplets, with links drawn between CDR3s whose pairwise similarity was above 0.82. TCRdb reprocessed the public reads (quality trimming at Q25 with fastp, clone calling with MiXCR) and kept in-frame beta chains. All rows with the same CDR3 protein become a single entry with the most common DNA and genes. These V and J calls originate from TCRdb's pipeline instead of the authors' own analysis. This sample holds more than 9,000 distinct CDR3 sequences; roughly 6.2% were observed only once. About a tenth of the sample goes to the ten largest clones.

The germline V gene specifies SGHTA as CDR1 and FQGNSA as CDR2. Deletion took 5 bases off V and 7 bases off J, with a span of 14 bases between the germline ends. The CDR3 covers 14 residues, taking in both the cysteine and the phenylalanine. Here the CDR3 DNA is all that survives: 42 bases in frame from base 1. The time point label, as the study defines it: sample taken at primary tumor resection. TCR sequencing used whole RNA extracted from tumor and nontumor lung tissue, or from cryopreserved PBMC samples, without cell sorting. Samples were obtained from approximately 76 patients with early-stage, untreated non-small cell lung cancer from the lung TRACERx cohort. Only patients with enough RNA available from two or more tumor regions were chosen for TCR sequencing. Tumor and adjacent nontumor lung specimens were reviewed by a lung pathologist before selection.

The sequence was obtained from a male donor with early-stage non-small cell lung cancer. The sample in question was normal lung tissue next to the tumor, obtained at surgery. Here the chain combines TRBV7-2 and TRBJ2-2; the D region possibly corresponds to TRBD1 (6 bases align). Read as DNA, the sequence is TGTGCCAGCAGCCCTAATAGAGGGGGCGGGGAGCTGTTTTTT. Translated, it gives CASSPNRGGGELFF. The entire variable domain, with the stretches around the CDR3 drawn from the reference TRBV7-2 and TRBJ2-2 proteins, is GAGVSQSPSNKVTEKGKDVELRCDPISGHTALYWYRQSLGQGLEFLIYFQGNSAPDKSGLPSDRFSAERTGGSVSTLTIQRTQQEDSAVYLCASSPNRGGGELFFGEGSRLTVL.